This T cell receptor (beta chain) comes out of a study of OX40 agonist ivuxolimab in advanced cancers. Overall study: The patients received ivuxolimab by intravenous route every 2 weeks at 0.01 to 10 mg/kg.

About this clone itself: Its antigen is as yet unknown.

The CDR3 contains 15 residues. V shed 1 base, J shed 9 bases, and the junction held 5 bases outside the gene matches. Germline assignment: CDR1 SGHVS and CDR2 FQNEAQ. Findings of the study overall: In general, CD8+ T cells held more expanded clones than CD4+ did, on average.

Sequencing was performed with immunoSEQ multiplex PCR; in TCRdb, only in-frame clones are kept and a portion is missing. The sample holds roughly 11,000 clones, approximately 80% seen once. The TCR sequence derives from an adult with an advanced solid tumor such as melanoma, head and neck, liver or kidney cancer. The chain links TRBV7-8 to TRBJ2-3; TRBD1 matches at 12 bases. Source: CD4+ or CD8+ T cells sorted from blood, taken in a trial of the OX40 agonist ivuxolimab. The CDR3 loop is CASSLEGTGGDTQYF. CDR3 nucleotide sequence: TGTGCCAGCAGCTTAGAGGGGACAGGGGGCGACACGCAGTATTTT.